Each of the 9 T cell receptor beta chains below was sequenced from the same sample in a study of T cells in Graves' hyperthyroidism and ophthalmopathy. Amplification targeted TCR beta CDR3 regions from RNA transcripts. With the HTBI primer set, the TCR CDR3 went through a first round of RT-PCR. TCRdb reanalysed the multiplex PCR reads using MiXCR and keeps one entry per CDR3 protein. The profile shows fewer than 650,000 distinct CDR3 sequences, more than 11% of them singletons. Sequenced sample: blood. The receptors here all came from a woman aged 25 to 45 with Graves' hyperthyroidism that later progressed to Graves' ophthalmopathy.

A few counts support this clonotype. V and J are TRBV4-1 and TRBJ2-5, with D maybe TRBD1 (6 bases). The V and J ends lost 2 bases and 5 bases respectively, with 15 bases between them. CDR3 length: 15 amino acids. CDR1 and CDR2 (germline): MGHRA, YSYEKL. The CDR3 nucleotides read TGCGCCAGCAGCCAATCTGGACAGTTTCAGGAGACCCAGTACTTC. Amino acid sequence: CASSQSGQFQETQYF.

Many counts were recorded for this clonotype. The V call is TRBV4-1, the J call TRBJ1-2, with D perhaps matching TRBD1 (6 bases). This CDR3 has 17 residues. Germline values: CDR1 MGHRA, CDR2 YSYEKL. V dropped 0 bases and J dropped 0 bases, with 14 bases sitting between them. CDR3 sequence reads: CASSQDLDSYSNYGYTF. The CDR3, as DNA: TGCGCCAGCAGCCAAGACCTGGACAGCTATTCTAACTATGGCTACACCTTC.

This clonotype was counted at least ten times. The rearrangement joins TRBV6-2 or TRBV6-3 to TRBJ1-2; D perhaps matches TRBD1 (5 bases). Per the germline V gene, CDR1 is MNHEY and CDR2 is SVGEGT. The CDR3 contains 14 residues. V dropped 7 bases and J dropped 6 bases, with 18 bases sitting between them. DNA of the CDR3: TGTGCCAGCACTTCATGGGGCAGGGCGGATGGCTACACCTTC. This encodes CASTSWGRADGYTF.

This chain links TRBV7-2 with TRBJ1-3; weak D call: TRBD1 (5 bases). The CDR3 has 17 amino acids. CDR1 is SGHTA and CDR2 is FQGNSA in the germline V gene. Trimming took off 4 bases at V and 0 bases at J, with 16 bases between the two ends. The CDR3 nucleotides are TGTGCCAGCAGCTCTGAGTCCCCCAGGGCCTCTGGAAACACCATATATTTT. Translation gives CASSSESPRASGNTIYF.

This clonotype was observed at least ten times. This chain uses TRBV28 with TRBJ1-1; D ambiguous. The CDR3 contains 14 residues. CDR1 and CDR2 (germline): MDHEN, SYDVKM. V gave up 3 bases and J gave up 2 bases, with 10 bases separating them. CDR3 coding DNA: TGTGCCAGCAGTTTGGGCCCCTTAAACACTGAAGCTTTCTTT. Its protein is CASSLGPLNTEAFF.

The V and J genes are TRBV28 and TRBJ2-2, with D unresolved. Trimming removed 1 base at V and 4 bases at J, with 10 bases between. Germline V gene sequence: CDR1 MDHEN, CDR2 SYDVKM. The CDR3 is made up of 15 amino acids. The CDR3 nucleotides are TGTGCCAGCAGTTTATTAGGTCCGATCACCGGGGAGCTGTTTTTT. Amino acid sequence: CASSLLGPITGELFF.

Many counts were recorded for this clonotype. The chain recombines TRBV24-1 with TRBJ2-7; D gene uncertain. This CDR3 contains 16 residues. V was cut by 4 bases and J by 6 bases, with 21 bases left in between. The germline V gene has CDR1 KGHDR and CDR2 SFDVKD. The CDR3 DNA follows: TGTGCCACCAGTGACTCCGGGTCCCCTTCCCTGGGCGAGCAGTACTTC. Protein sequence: CATSDSGSPSLGEQYF.

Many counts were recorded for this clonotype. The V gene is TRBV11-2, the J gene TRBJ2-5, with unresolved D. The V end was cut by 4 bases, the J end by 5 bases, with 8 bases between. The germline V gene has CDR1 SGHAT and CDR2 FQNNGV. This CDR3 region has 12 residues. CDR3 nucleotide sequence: TGTGCCAGCAGCTGGGTTCAGGAGACCCAGTACTTC. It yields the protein CASSWVQETQYF.

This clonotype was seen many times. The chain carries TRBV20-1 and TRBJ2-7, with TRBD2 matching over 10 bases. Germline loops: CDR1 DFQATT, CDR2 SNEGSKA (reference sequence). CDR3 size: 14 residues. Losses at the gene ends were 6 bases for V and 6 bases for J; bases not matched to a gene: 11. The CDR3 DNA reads TGCAGTGCCCTAAAGGGACTAGCGTTATCCGAGCAGTACTTC. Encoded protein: CSALKGLALSEQYF.